A selection of T cell receptor beta chains follows, all from one sample in a study of blood T cell repertoires in COVID-19. TCRdb's copy holds only in-frame clones and misses some; the assay was immunoSEQ multiplex PCR. In the table there are more than 250,000 clones, about 85% of which are singletons. What was sequenced was peripheral blood. The receptors derive from a young man with active or convalescent COVID-19. Both conserved end residues are part of each CDR3. Each record gives: clone size, V gene, J gene, D gene, CDR3 protein, CDR3 DNA. D genes are given only for firm matches. Some rows mark clone size as missing; the rest say once, few, many or name a class of expanded clone.

clone size: -
V gene: TRBV4-2
J gene: TRBJ1-5
D gene: TRBD1
CDR3 protein: CASSLTGQGAYQPQHF
CDR3 DNA: TGTGCCAGCAGCCTGACGGGACAGGGGGCTTATCAGCCCCAGCATTTT

clone size: -
V gene: TRBV18
J gene: TRBJ2-3
D gene: -
CDR3 protein: CASSPLQGADTQYF
CDR3 DNA: TGTGCCAGCTCACCCTTGCAGGGCGCAGATACGCAGTATTTT

clone size: -
V gene: TRBV2
J gene: TRBJ1-5
D gene: TRBD1
CDR3 protein: CASSVGQGGRQPQHF
CDR3 DNA: TGTGCCAGCAGCGTCGGACAGGGAGGAAGACAGCCCCAGCATTTT

clone size: -
V gene: TRBV28
J gene: TRBJ1-1
D gene: TRBD1
CDR3 protein: CAIQGATEAFF
CDR3 DNA: TGTGCCATCCAGGGGGCGACTGAAGCTTTCTTT

clone size: -
V gene: TRBV5-6
J gene: TRBJ2-3
D gene: -
CDR3 protein: CASSRKGADTQYF
CDR3 DNA: TGTGCCAGCAGCCGCAAAGGGGCAGATACGCAGTATTTT

clone size: -
V gene: TRBV3-1/TRBV3-2
J gene: TRBJ2-3
D gene: -
CDR3 protein: CASSQPGSAATDTQYF
CDR3 DNA: TGTGCCAGCAGCCAACCGGGGTCGGCCGCCACTGATACGCAGTATTTT

clone size: -
V gene: TRBV14
J gene: TRBJ1-2
D gene: -
CDR3 protein: CASSPLGRPQGGYTF
CDR3 DNA: TGTGCCAGCAGCCCTCTGGGGCGTCCCCAAGGAGGCTACACCTTC

clone size: -
V gene: TRBV29-1
J gene: TRBJ1-5
D gene: TRBD1
CDR3 protein: CSASTGDWGNQPQHF
CDR3 DNA: TGCAGCGCCTCTACAGGGGACTGGGGCAATCAGCCCCAGCATTTT

clone size: -
V gene: TRBV3-1/TRBV3-2
J gene: TRBJ2-3
D gene: TRBD2
CDR3 protein: CASKTSGGDTQYF
CDR3 DNA: TGTGCCAGCAAGACTAGCGGGGGAGATACGCAGTATTTT

clone size: -
V gene: TRBV2
J gene: TRBJ2-5
D gene: TRBD2
CDR3 protein: CASGDLAGAGAQYF
CDR3 DNA: TGTGCCAGCGGTGACCTAGCGGGGGCCGGGGCCCAGTACTTC

clone size: -
V gene: TRBV3-1/TRBV3-2
J gene: TRBJ2-7
D gene: TRBD2
CDR3 protein: CASSQAGGPYEQYF
CDR3 DNA: TGTGCCAGCAGCCAAGCGGGAGGCCCCTACGAGCAGTACTTC

clone size: -
V gene: TRBV5-1
J gene: TRBJ1-1
D gene: -
CDR3 protein: CASSLEGVNTEAFF
CDR3 DNA: TGCGCCAGCAGCTTGGAGGGGGTGAACACTGAAGCTTTCTTT

clone size: -
V gene: TRBV29-1
J gene: TRBJ1-5
D gene: -
CDR3 protein: CSVVAGAGTEPQHF
CDR3 DNA: TGCAGCGTTGTCGCGGGGGCCGGGACGGAGCCCCAGCATTTT

clone size: -
V gene: TRBV27
J gene: TRBJ1-2
D gene: -
CDR3 protein: CASSHQGNYGYTF
CDR3 DNA: TGTGCCAGCAGTCATCAGGGTAACTATGGCTACACCTTC

clone size: -
V gene: TRBV6-2/TRBV6-3
J gene: TRBJ1-5
D gene: -
CDR3 protein: CASSYSGHSNQPQHF
CDR3 DNA: TGTGCCAGCAGTTACTCCGGACATAGCAATCAGCCCCAGCATTTT

clone size: once
V gene: TRBV5-4
J gene: TRBJ1-1
D gene: -
CDR3 protein: CASSWGGRTEAFF
CDR3 DNA: TGTGCCAGCAGTTGGGGGGGTCGTACTGAAGCTTTCTTT

clone size: -
V gene: TRBV28
J gene: TRBJ1-5
D gene: TRBD1
CDR3 protein: CASSSPTGAHQPQHF
CDR3 DNA: TGTGCCAGCAGTAGCCCGACAGGGGCCCACCAGCCCCAGCATTTT

clone size: few
V gene: TRBV6-5
J gene: TRBJ1-2
D gene: TRBD1
CDR3 protein: CASRLRDSYGYTF
CDR3 DNA: TGTGCCAGCAGACTCCGGGACAGCTATGGCTACACCTTC

clone size: -
V gene: TRBV30
J gene: TRBJ2-3
D gene: -
CDR3 protein: CAWSPPDDTDTQYF
CDR3 DNA: TGTGCCTGGAGTCCCCCAGATGACACAGATACGCAGTATTTT

clone size: few
V gene: TRBV7-3
J gene: TRBJ2-7
D gene: -
CDR3 protein: CASSLGESYEQYF
CDR3 DNA: TGTGCCAGCAGCTTGGGAGAGTCCTACGAGCAGTACTTC

clone size: -
V gene: TRBV7-8
J gene: TRBJ2-1
D gene: TRBD2
CDR3 protein: CASKGVFSSGNYEQFF
CDR3 DNA: TGTGCCAGCAAGGGGGTCTTTAGTAGCGGGAACTATGAGCAGTTCTTC

clone size: -
V gene: TRBV28
J gene: TRBJ2-5
D gene: -
CDR3 protein: CASSFQGGTKGETQYF
CDR3 DNA: TGTGCCAGCAGTTTCCAGGGAGGGACAAAAGGCGAGACCCAGTACTTC

clone size: -
V gene: TRBV10-2
J gene: TRBJ2-1
D gene: -
CDR3 protein: CASSDTSPTRYNEQFF
CDR3 DNA: TGCGCCAGCAGTGATACTAGCCCCACGAGGTACAATGAGCAGTTCTTC

clone size: -
V gene: TRBV6-2/TRBV6-3
J gene: TRBJ2-7
D gene: -
CDR3 protein: CASSYLLAVHEQYF
CDR3 DNA: TGTGCCAGCAGTTACCTCCTCGCGGTTCACGAGCAGTACTTC

clone size: -
V gene: TRBV25-1
J gene: TRBJ1-1
D gene: -
CDR3 protein: CASRERESTEAFF
CDR3 DNA: TGTGCCAGCAGAGAGCGGGAATCCACTGAAGCTTTCTTT

clone size: -
V gene: TRBV7-2
J gene: TRBJ2-5
D gene: -
CDR3 protein: CASSPGGGGRETQYF
CDR3 DNA: TGTGCCAGCAGCCCCGGTGGGGGGGGCAGAGAGACCCAGTACTTC

clone size: -
V gene: TRBV4-3
J gene: TRBJ2-2
D gene: TRBD1
CDR3 protein: CASSPTGPGELFF
CDR3 DNA: TGCGCCAGCAGCCCGACAGGGCCCGGGGAGCTGTTTTTT

clone size: -
V gene: TRBV5-4
J gene: TRBJ2-7
D gene: TRBD2
CDR3 protein: CASSPGGDEQYF
CDR3 DNA: TGTGCCAGCAGCCCGGGGGGAGACGAGCAGTACTTC

clone size: many
V gene: TRBV6-4
J gene: TRBJ2-3
D gene: -
CDR3 protein: CASSERGTDTQYF
CDR3 DNA: TGTGCCAGCAGTGAGCGGGGCACAGATACGCAGTATTTT

clone size: -
V gene: TRBV5-4
J gene: TRBJ2-2
D gene: TRBD2
CDR3 protein: CASSLTPGTSGTGELFF
CDR3 DNA: TGTGCCAGCAGCTTGACCCCCGGGACTAGCGGTACCGGGGAGCTGTTTTTT

clone size: -
V gene: TRBV11-3
J gene: TRBJ1-4
D gene: -
CDR3 protein: CASSLDQVGGRTNEKLFF
CDR3 DNA: TGTGCCAGCAGCTTAGATCAAGTGGGAGGACGGACTAATGAAAAACTGTTTTTT

clone size: -
V gene: TRBV12-3/TRBV12-4
J gene: TRBJ2-7
D gene: -
CDR3 protein: CASSLGLAEQYF
CDR3 DNA: TGTGCCAGCAGCCTAGGGCTAGCGGAGCAGTACTTC

clone size: -
V gene: TRBV5-1
J gene: TRBJ2-1
D gene: TRBD2
CDR3 protein: CASSGTSGRSSYNEQFF
CDR3 DNA: TGCGCCAGCAGTGGGACTAGCGGGAGAAGCTCCTACAATGAGCAGTTCTTC

clone size: -
V gene: TRBV2
J gene: TRBJ2-7
D gene: -
CDR3 protein: CASSVGRGYYEQYF
CDR3 DNA: TGTGCCAGCAGTGTTGGTCGGGGGTACTACGAGCAGTACTTC

clone size: -
V gene: TRBV4-1
J gene: TRBJ2-3
D gene: -
CDR3 protein: CASSQANRETDTQYF
CDR3 DNA: TGCGCCAGCAGCCAAGCCAACAGGGAAACAGATACGCAGTATTTT

clone size: -
V gene: TRBV5-1
J gene: TRBJ1-1
D gene: -
CDR3 protein: CASSLGGPTSNTEAFF
CDR3 DNA: TGCGCCAGCAGCTTGGGGGGGCCAACCTCGAACACTGAAGCTTTCTTT

clone size: -
V gene: TRBV19
J gene: TRBJ2-2
D gene: TRBD2
CDR3 protein: CASSRLGLAGGGGELFF
CDR3 DNA: TGTGCCAGTAGCCGCTTAGGACTAGCGGGAGGAGGCGGGGAGCTGTTTTTT

clone size: -
V gene: TRBV24-1
J gene: TRBJ2-6
D gene: TRBD1
CDR3 protein: CATRGVGQGSVLTF
CDR3 DNA: TGTGCCACCAGGGGGGTGGGACAGGGGAGCGTCCTGACTTTC

clone size: -
V gene: TRBV27
J gene: TRBJ1-5
D gene: TRBD1
CDR3 protein: CASSLRYRGYSNQPQHF
CDR3 DNA: TGTGCCAGCAGTTTACGATACAGGGGATATAGCAATCAGCCCCAGCATTTT

clone size: -
V gene: TRBV12-3/TRBV12-4
J gene: TRBJ2-1
D gene: -
CDR3 protein: CASSFSPEQFF
CDR3 DNA: TGTGCCAGCAGTTTTAGTCCTGAGCAGTTCTTC

clone size: -
V gene: TRBV5-1
J gene: TRBJ1-1
D gene: -
CDR3 protein: CASSSAPGNTEAFF
CDR3 DNA: TGCGCCAGCAGCTCGGCCCCAGGAAACACTGAAGCTTTCTTT

clone size: many
V gene: TRBV6-1
J gene: TRBJ2-6
D gene: -
CDR3 protein: CASSEGSSGANVLTF
CDR3 DNA: TGTGCCAGCAGTGAAGGGAGCTCTGGGGCCAACGTCCTGACTTTC

clone size: few
V gene: TRBV6-6
J gene: TRBJ2-3
D gene: TRBD2
CDR3 protein: CASRRLAVPADTQYF
CDR3 DNA: TGTGCCAGCAGGCGACTAGCAGTCCCCGCAGATACGCAGTATTTT